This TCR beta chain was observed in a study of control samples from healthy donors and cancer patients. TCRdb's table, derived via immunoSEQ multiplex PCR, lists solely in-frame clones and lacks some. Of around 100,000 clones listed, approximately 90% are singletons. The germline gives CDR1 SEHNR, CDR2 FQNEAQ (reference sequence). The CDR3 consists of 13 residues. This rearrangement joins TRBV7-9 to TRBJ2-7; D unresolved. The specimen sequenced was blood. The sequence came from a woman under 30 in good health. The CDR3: CACRADNYEEQYF. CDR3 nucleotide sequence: TGTGCTTGTCGGGCCGACAACTACGAGGAGCAGTACTTC.